This is a list of T cell receptor beta chains from one sample in a study of Ad26.COV2.S vaccination and SARS-CoV-2 variants. Measured with immunoSEQ multiplex PCR; TCRdb has only the in-frame clones, and not every one. The data contain around 340,000 clones, about 89% of them singletons. Sequenced here: peripheral blood, sampled in a trial of Ad26.COV2.S vaccine versus placebo. The receptors originated from a person between 18 and 65 years old who received the Ad26.COV2.S COVID-19 vaccine or a placebo. CDR3s include the opening cysteine and the closing phenylalanine or tryptophan. The D gene is left open where the match is weak. Size is stated for part of the rows, as once, few or many counts, or as a class when the clone is expanded.

NA	TRBD1	16	TRBV15	TRBJ1-2	TGTGCCACCAGCAAACATTCGGGACAGGGAACCTATGGCTACACCTTC	CATSKHSGQGTYGYTF
NA	NA	11	TRBV20-1	TRBJ1-4	TGCAGTGCGCCCCAGGGGGAAAAACTGTTTTTT	CSAPQGEKLFF
NA	TRBD2	14	TRBV27	TRBJ2-7	TGTGCCAGCAGGGGTAGCCTAGCGGGAGTCGAGCAGTACTTC	CASRGSLAGVEQYF
NA	NA	17	TRBV19	TRBJ1-2	TGTGCCAGTAGGAGAAAAACACGGGAAGAAGCTAACTATGGCTACACCTTC	CASRRKTREEANYGYTF
once	NA	13	TRBV2	TRBJ1-1	TGTGCCAGCAGTGAATATTTGAGCTCAGAAGCTTTCTTT	CASSEYLSSEAFF
NA	NA	14	TRBV27	TRBJ2-1	TGTGCCAGCAGTTTAGCGGGAACCCGACTAGAGCAGTTCTTC	CASSLAGTRLEQFF
NA	TRBD1	13	TRBV5-1	TRBJ2-5	TGCGCCAGCAGCGTAGGGACAGAAGAGACCCAGTACTTC	CASSVGTEETQYF
NA	NA	14	TRBV5-1	TRBJ2-2	TGCGCCAGCAGCTTGGGGGGGACCTACGGGGAGCTGTTTTTT	CASSLGGTYGELFF
NA	TRBD2	14	TRBV20-1	TRBJ2-1	TGCAGTGCGAGTTCTAGCGGAACTTACAATGAGCAGTTCTTC	CSASSSGTYNEQFF
NA	TRBD1	12	TRBV6-5	TRBJ2-3	TGTGCCAGCGGACAGGGAACAGATACGCAGTATTTT	CASGQGTDTQYF
few	NA	13	TRBV4-1	TRBJ2-1	TGCGCCAGCAGCCTTGGCGGGGACAATGAGCAGTTCTTC	CASSLGGDNEQFF
NA	TRBD2	17	TRBV5-1	TRBJ2-7	TGCGCCAGCAGCTTCGAGGGGGTACTAGCGGGAGTAGACGAGCAGTACTTC	CASSFEGVLAGVDEQYF
NA	TRBD2	15	TRBV19	TRBJ2-7	TGTGCCAGTAGTATAGAAAGCGGGGGCTCCTACGAGCAGTACTTC	CASSIESGGSYEQYF
NA	NA	16	TRBV5-6	TRBJ1-1	TGTGCCAGCAGCTTGGTCGCGGAGAACTTGAACACTGAAGCTTTCTTT	CASSLVAENLNTEAFF
NA	NA	13	TRBV13	TRBJ2-7	TGTGCCAGCAGCTTAGCTTTGGGGTACGAGCAGTACTTC	CASSLALGYEQYF
NA	NA	16	TRBV9	TRBJ1-2	TGTGCCAGCAGCGTAAAAGGGGCAGGGAGATTTGAGGGCTACACCTTC	CASSVKGAGRFEGYTF
NA	TRBD2	14	TRBV6-5	TRBJ2-7	TGTGCCAGCAACTTACTAGCGGGAGTTTCCGAGCAGTACTTC	CASNLLAGVSEQYF
NA	NA	15	TRBV7-9	TRBJ2-7	TGTGCCAGCAGCTTTAAATCGGGGGGCGCGGGGGAGCAGTACTTC	CASSFKSGGAGEQYF
NA	NA	13	TRBV10-3	TRBJ2-7	TGTGCCGCCAGGGACGGCAGCTCCTACGAGCAGTACTTC	CAARDGSSYEQYF
NA	TRBD1	16	TRBV6-1	TRBJ1-5	TGTGCCAGCAGTGGATTCACAGGGGATAGCAATCAGCCCCAGCATTTT	CASSGFTGDSNQPQHF
NA	NA	15	TRBV3-1/TRBV3-2	TRBJ1-4	TGTGCCAGCAGCCAACGTCTGGCAACTAATGAAAAACTGTTTTTT	CASSQRLATNEKLFF
once	NA	13	TRBV28	TRBJ2-3	TGTGCCAGCAGTCAGCCTAGCACAGATACGCAGTATTTT	CASSQPSTDTQYF
NA	NA	16	TRBV5-1	TRBJ2-4	TGCGCCAGCAGCTTGGAAATCCGGGGAGCCAAAAACATTCAGTACTTC	CASSLEIRGAKNIQYF
NA	NA	17	TRBV4-2	TRBJ1-2	TGTGCCAGCAGCCAAGTTAACCCGAGTGGGGCGCGTGGTGGCTACACCTTC	CASSQVNPSGARGGYTF
few	TRBD1	14	TRBV4-2	TRBJ1-2	TGTGCCAGCAGCCAAGATCGACAGGGCTGGCGCTACACCTTC	CASSQDRQGWRYTF
NA	NA	12	TRBV10-3	TRBJ2-7	TGTGCCATCAGTGACCAACAACGGCAACAGTACTTC	CAISDQQRQQYF
NA	TRBD2	15	TRBV7-2	TRBJ2-1	TGTGCCAGCAGCTTCGCGGGGGTATCCTACAATGAGCAGTTCTTC	CASSFAGVSYNEQFF
NA	TRBD1	14	TRBV5-6	TRBJ2-7	TGTGCCAGCAGCTTGCTGGGACAGGGGAACGAGCAGTACTTC	CASSLLGQGNEQYF
NA	NA	12	TRBV6-2/TRBV6-3	TRBJ2-3	TGTGCCAGCAGCGAAACCACAGATACGCAGTATTTT	CASSETTDTQYF
NA	NA	14	TRBV19	TRBJ1-5	TGTGCCAGTAGTCTGGGGGAGTTTCATCAGCCCCAGCATTTT	CASSLGEFHQPQHF
NA	NA	12	TRBV12-5	TRBJ2-7	TGTGCTAGTGGTTTGGTCTCCTACGAGCAGTACTTC	CASGLVSYEQYF
NA	NA	13	TRBV5-1	TRBJ2-7	TGCGCCAGCAGCTTGGTTTTGGGCAACGAGCAGTACTTC	CASSLVLGNEQYF
NA	TRBD2	14	TRBV19	TRBJ2-1	TGTGCCAGTGCATTTAGCGGGATATACAATGAGCAGTTCTTC	CASAFSGIYNEQFF
NA	NA	17	TRBV5-6	TRBJ2-4	TGTGCCAGCAGCTTGGGTAGGGCAGATAGGCCCAAAAACATTCAGTACTTC	CASSLGRADRPKNIQYF
once	NA	14	TRBV5-1	TRBJ2-5	TGCGCCAGCAGCTTGAGGGGGGAGGAAAAGACCCAGTACTTC	CASSLRGEEKTQYF
NA	NA	12	TRBV12-3/TRBV12-4	TRBJ1-1	TGTGCCAGCAGTTTATTTGGCAGGGGAGCTTTCTTT	CASSLFGRGAFF
NA	TRBD1	12	TRBV11-2	TRBJ2-1	TGTGCCAGCAGCTACAGGGGTGATGAGCAGTTCTTC	CASSYRGDEQFF
NA	NA	16	TRBV25-1	TRBJ2-2	TGTGCCAGCAGCGGCGAGGGAGGTTCGGACACCGGGGAGCTGTTTTTT	CASSGEGGSDTGELFF
NA	TRBD1	13	TRBV19	TRBJ1-6	TGTGCCAGTAGTGACGGACAGGGCAAACCCCTCCACTTT	CASSDGQGKPLHF
NA	TRBD2	15	TRBV3-1/TRBV3-2	TRBJ2-1	TGTGCCAGCAGCCCCCGGGGTAGCGGGAGGGAAGAGCAGTTCTTC	CASSPRGSGREEQFF
NA	NA	15	TRBV19	TRBJ1-5	TGTGCCAGTAACAGGGACCGAAGTAACAATCAGCCCCAGCATTTT	CASNRDRSNNQPQHF
NA	TRBD2	15	TRBV10-3	TRBJ2-3	TGTGCCATCAGTGAGAAAGCGGGAGTGGCAGATACGCAGTATTTT	CAISEKAGVADTQYF
NA	TRBD1	14	TRBV7-3	TRBJ2-1	TGTGCCAGCAGCACGGGACAGCCACGCAATGAGCAGTTCTTC	CASSTGQPRNEQFF
NA	TRBD1	14	TRBV3-1/TRBV3-2	TRBJ1-3	TGTGCCAGCAGCCAATCGGACAGGGGAAACACCATATATTTT	CASSQSDRGNTIYF
NA	TRBD1	15	TRBV28	TRBJ1-6	TGTGCCAGCAGTTTAGTAACAGGGGGTATTTGGTCCCTCCACTTT	CASSLVTGGIWSLHF
NA	TRBD1	16	TRBV18	TRBJ1-6	TGTGCCAGCTCGCTCAACAGGGGATCCTATAATTCACCCCTCCACTTT	CASSLNRGSYNSPLHF
NA	NA	16	TRBV30	TRBJ2-2	TGTGCCTGGAGTGTAGAAGCAGGACCGAACACCGGGGAGCTGTTTTTT	CAWSVEAGPNTGELFF
NA	TRBD1	12	TRBV19	TRBJ1-1	TGTGCCAGTAGTTCCGGGACAGGGGTAGCTTTCTTT	CASSSGTGVAFF
NA	NA	17	TRBV27	TRBJ2-3	TGTGCCAGCAGCAGATTCTGGGCTAGCGATAGCACAGATACGCAGTATTTT	CASSRFWASDSTDTQYF
NA	TRBD1	17	TRBV15	TRBJ2-3	TGTGCCACCAGCGCGTACTCTGGACAGGGAGGTCCAGATACGCAGTATTTT	CATSAYSGQGGPDTQYF
once	TRBD2	14	TRBV29-1	TRBJ2-1	TGCAGCGGAACGGGACTAGCGGATTACAATGAGCAGTTCTTC	CSGTGLADYNEQFF
NA	TRBD1	15	TRBV5-1	TRBJ1-3	TGCGCCAGCAGCGGGACAGGAAGCTCTGGAAACACCATATATTTT	CASSGTGSSGNTIYF
few	NA	14	TRBV3-1/TRBV3-2	TRBJ1-2	TGTGCCAGCAGCCAAGCGACAGGTACTCGAGGCTACACCTTC	CASSQATGTRGYTF
NA	TRBD2	15	TRBV6-5	TRBJ2-1	TGTGCCAGCACCCCTCCGCGCGGGGGGAACAATGAGCAGTTCTTC	CASTPPRGGNNEQFF
NA	NA	14	TRBV2	TRBJ2-4	TGTGCCAGCACTATTGGGGTGGGCAAAAACATTCAGTACTTC	CASTIGVGKNIQYF
NA	TRBD1	16	TRBV18	TRBJ1-3	TGTGCCAGCTCAGCCGGGACAGGGTCTACTGGAAACACCATATATTTT	CASSAGTGSTGNTIYF
NA	TRBD1	15	TRBV6-6	TRBJ1-3	TGTGCCAGCAGTTACTGGGACAGGGCTGGAAACACCATATATTTT	CASSYWDRAGNTIYF
NA	NA	13	TRBV5-1	TRBJ2-3	TGCGCCAGCAGTTTGTCTAACGCAGATACGCAGTATTTT	CASSLSNADTQYF
NA	TRBD1	13	TRBV6-5	TRBJ1-6	TGTGCCACCCGGACAGGGAAGGATTCACCCCTCCACTTT	CATRTGKDSPLHF